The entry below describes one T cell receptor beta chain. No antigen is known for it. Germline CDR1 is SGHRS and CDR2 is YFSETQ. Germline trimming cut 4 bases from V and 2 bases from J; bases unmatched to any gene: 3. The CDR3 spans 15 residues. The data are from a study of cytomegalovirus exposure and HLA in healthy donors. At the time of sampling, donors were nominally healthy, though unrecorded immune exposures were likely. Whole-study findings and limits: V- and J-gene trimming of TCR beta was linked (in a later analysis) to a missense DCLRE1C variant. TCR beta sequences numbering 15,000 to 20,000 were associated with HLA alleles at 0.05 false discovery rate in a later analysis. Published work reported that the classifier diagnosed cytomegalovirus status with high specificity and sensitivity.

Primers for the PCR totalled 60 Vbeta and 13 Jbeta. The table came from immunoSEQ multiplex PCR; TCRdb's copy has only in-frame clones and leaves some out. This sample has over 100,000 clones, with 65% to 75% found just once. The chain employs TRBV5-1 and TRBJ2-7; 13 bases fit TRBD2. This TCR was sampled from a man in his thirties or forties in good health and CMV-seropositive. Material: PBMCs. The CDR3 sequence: CASSIGTSGTYEQYF. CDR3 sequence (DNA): TGCGCCAGCAGCATCGGGACTAGCGGGACCTACGAGCAGTACTTC.